The present TCR beta chain was sequenced within a study of vaccination and CD4 T cells after COVID-19. The treatment denotes: approximately 10-day PBMC culture with coronavirus spike peptide pools or control peptides (ViraFEST assay). Each well held under 2.5 million PBMCs in IL-2 (about 9.3 IU/ml) medium with about 10 ug/ml peptide pools. The CDR3 totals 13 residues. V was clipped by 4 bases and J by 3 bases, with 11 bases between them. The germline CDR1 and CDR2 sequences are SGDLS and YYNGEE. At the Johns Hopkins FTIC core, DNA taken from cultured CD4+ T cells was sequenced by way of the Oncomine TCR Beta short-read assay. MiXCR was run by TCRdb on the PCR reads, yielding one entry per CDR3 protein. The table shows 13,000 or so distinct CDR3 sequences, with around 52% occurring only once. As regards this clonotype: Antigen specificity is unknown.

Sequenced sample: CD4+ T cells from blood, cultured in vitro. J is TRBJ2-7 and V is TRBV9, with a possible D match to TRBD2 (5 bases). The source is a human donor who had recovered from COVID-19. In DNA, the CDR3 is TGTGCCAGCAGCCCGTTCGGGGACTACGAGCAGTACTTC. It codes for CASSPFGDYEQYF.